The T cell receptor (beta chain) under discussion was sequenced for a study of T cell responses to AZD1222 COVID-19 vaccine. General study points: Spike-wide vaccine-associated CD4 TCRs dominated at 160-218 and 743-854. Donors were chiefly white British, with a greater number of females, and clonal diversity was perhaps underestimated. Just 5 to 7 AZD1222 recipients were seropositive at baseline. There were repertoire samples only from the period after the peak T cell response.

CDR3 length: 17 amino acids. V was clipped by 2 bases and J by 0 bases, with 14 bases between them. Germline lookup yields CDR1 LGHDT and CDR2 YNNKEL (reference sequence). Sequenced by immunoSEQ multiplex PCR; TCRdb stores in-frame clones only, minus some. The table has approximately 120,000 clones, 85% to 90% seen once. Comments on this clone: Its antigen is as yet unknown.

This sequence joins TRBV3-1 (or the pseudogene TRBV3-2) and TRBJ1-3, with unresolved D. The TCR originated in an adult who received the AZD1222 COVID-19 vaccine. The sample was peripheral blood, taken 28 days after the second AZD1222 dose. This chain's CDR3 is CASSQKLITSSGNTIYF. The CDR3 DNA reads as TGTGCCAGCAGCCAAAAGCTCATCACGAGCTCTGGAAACACCATATATTTT.